The 27 T cell receptor beta chains below were found in one sample sequenced in a study of ipilimumab plus nivolumab after autologous stem cell transplantation. Measured with immunoSEQ multiplex PCR; TCRdb has only the in-frame clones, and not every one. The data hold around 17,000 clones, with around 68% observed a single time. Sequencing was performed on PBMCs, taken in a trial of ipilimumab plus nivolumab as post-transplant consolidation. These receptors came from a male donor with diffuse large B-cell lymphoma.

The chain recombines TRBV13 with TRBJ2-7; no clear D. Looked up from germline, CDR1 is PRHDT and CDR2 is FYEKMQ (reference sequence). V lost 0 bases and J 0 bases, leaving 9 bases between the germline ends. This CDR3 comprises 15 residues. CDR3 residues: CASSLGATVSYEQYF. DNA of the CDR3: TGTGCCAGCAGCTTAGGGGCCACCGTCTCCTACGAGCAGTACTTC.

The chain couples TRBV15 to TRBJ2-7; 7 nucleotides line up with TRBD2. CDR3 length equals 14 residues. Germline V gene data show CDR1 as LNHNV and CDR2 as YYDKDF (reference sequence). The trim removed 5 bases at V and 5 bases at J, leaving 9 bases unmatched. CDR3: CATSLTATSNEQYF. The CDR3 DNA sequence: TGTGCCACCAGCCTAACCGCGACTAGCAACGAGCAGTACTTC.

As to this clone: At one end the junction does not follow the germline gene, possibly because of a read error. The chain couples TRBV7-7 to TRBJ2-5, with a possible D match to TRBD2 (5 bases). Germline lookup yields CDR1 SSHAT and CDR2 FNYEAQ (reference sequence). The CDR3 is 14 residues long. The CDR3 coding sequence is TGTGCTAGCAGCTTAGTCTCGGGACAAGAGACCCAGTACTTC. It codes for CASSLVSGQETQYF.

The chain employs TRBV12-1 and TRBJ2-7; the D call in the table, TRBD1, was not verified against the DNA. TRBV12-1 is annotated as a pseudogene. CDR3 length: 14 amino acids. In DNA form, the CDR3 reads TGTGCCAGCAGCTCTGGGACAGCTTCCTACGAGCAGTACTTC. Translation: CASSSGTASYEQYF.

This clone was observed once. The V and J genes are TRBV6-5 and TRBJ2-5; 12 bases line up with TRBD2. V shed 6 bases and J 5 bases; nucleotides not matched to a gene: 7. The CDR3 sequence is 15 residues long. CDR1 and CDR2 (germline): MNHEY, SVGAGI. The CDR3: CASSPILAGGETQYF. CDR3 sequence (DNA): TGTGCCAGCAGCCCTATACTAGCGGGGGGCGAGACCCAGTACTTC.

This clone was seen a single time. This sequence joins TRBV2 and TRBJ2-1, with 12 bases matching TRBD2. This CDR3 has 13 residues. The ends lost 7 bases at V and 9 bases at J; junction bases unmatched: 4. Germline V CDR1 and CDR2: SNHLY, FYNNEI. DNA of the CDR3: TGTGCCAGCAACCTAGCGGGAGGGGGTGAGCAGTTCTTC. This gives the protein CASNLAGGGEQFF.

The J gene is TRBJ2-1, the V gene TRBV4-2; TRBD2 aligns across 14 bases. This CDR3 has 17 residues. Germline CDR1 LGHNA, CDR2 YNFKEQ. V was clipped by 2 bases and J by 10 bases; unmatched bases: 10. The CDR3 reads CASSQPGTSGSIGEQFF. The CDR3, as DNA: TGTGCCAGCAGCCAACCCGGGACTAGCGGGAGTATCGGGGAGCAGTTCTTC.

This rearrangement joins TRBV29-1 to TRBJ2-1; 9 bases match TRBD2. V shed 4 bases and J 3 bases; nucleotides not matched to a gene: 4. The CDR3 runs to 14 residues. CDR1 is SQVTM and CDR2 is ANQGSEA in the germline V gene. The CDR3 reads CSVGGGAIYNEQFF. In nucleotides, the CDR3 is TGCAGCGTTGGCGGGGGGGCGATCTACAATGAGCAGTTCTTC.

J is TRBJ2-1 and V is TRBV7-3, with 13 bases matching TRBD2. After removal of 3 bases from V and 4 bases from J, the junction contained 3 bases not matched to a gene. Germline V lookup: CDR1 SGHTA, CDR2 FQGTGA. The CDR3 covers 16 residues. The CDR3 coding sequence is TGTGCCAGCAGCTTCGGACTAGCGGGGGATTACAATGAGCAGTTCTTC. Translation gives CASSFGLAGDYNEQFF. The variable domain in full, with the rest retrieved from reference TRBV7-3 and TRBJ2-1, is GAGVSQTPSNKVTEKGKYVELRCDPISGHTALYWYRQSLGQGPEFLIYFQGTGAADDSGLPNDRFFAVRPEGSVSTLKIQRTERGDSAVYLCASSFGLAGDYNEQFFGPGTRLTVL.

The CDR3: CASRTDGDTQYF. As DNA, the CDR3 is TGTGCCAGCAGGACGGACGGGGATACGCAGTATTTT. The rearrangement links TRBV6-1 to TRBJ2-3; D is unresolved. This CDR3 comprises 12 residues. Germline loops: CDR1 MNHNS, CDR2 SASEGT. The ends were cut back, 6 bases at V and 6 bases at J, with 10 bases in the middle.

The chain recombines TRBV7-8 with TRBJ2-1; D may be TRBD2 (5 bases). Germline V CDR1 and CDR2: SGHVS, FQNEAQ. The CDR3 consists of 18 residues. V lost 5 bases, J lost 0 bases, and 20 bases lay in between. The CDR3: CASSTQPRGQSSYNEQFF. DNA of the CDR3: TGTGCCAGCAGCACCCAACCACGCGGGCAGAGCTCCTACAATGAGCAGTTCTTC.

This clone was detected once. The chain joins TRBV5-4 to TRBJ2-2; D remains unclear. Trimming left V 3 bases short and J 3 bases short, with 9 bases between. Per the germline V gene, CDR1 is SGHNT and CDR2 is YYREEE (reference sequence). The CDR3 extends over 14 amino acids. This CDR3 reads CASSSPRDTGELFF. CDR3 DNA sequence: TGTGCCAGCAGCTCCCCTAGAGACACCGGGGAGCTGTTTTTT.

The CDR3 protein is CSVSATGGSRGANVLTF. The CDR3 coding sequence is TGCAGCGTGTCGGCGACAGGGGGCTCTCGTGGGGCCAACGTCCTGACTTTC. This chain joins TRBV29-1 and TRBJ2-6, with 10 bases identical to TRBD1. The CDR3 spans 17 residues. Germline CDR1 SQVTM, CDR2 ANQGSEA. Trimming took 6 bases from V and 3 from J; bases not matched to a gene: 11.

V gene TRBV10-3 combines with J gene TRBJ2-3; no clear D. There are 16 residues in the CDR3. V lost 3 bases to trimming and J lost 7 bases, with 20 bases between them. CDR1 ENHRY and CDR2 SYGVKD come from the germline V gene. The CDR3 region is CAISDPSQLRGNTQYF. The CDR3, as DNA: TGTGCCATCAGTGACCCCTCGCAGCTCCGAGGAAATACGCAGTATTTT.

The genes are TRBV10-3 and TRBJ1-2, with D unclear. Germline CDR1 reads ENHRY; CDR2 reads SYGVKD. There are 13 residues in the CDR3. V was clipped by 2 bases and J by 7 bases, with 11 bases between them. Here the CDR3 reads CAISENRQRGYTF. CDR3 sequence (DNA): TGTGCCATCAGTGAGAACCGCCAACGTGGCTACACCTTC.

The chain uses TRBV2 and TRBJ2-7, with 7 bases fitting TRBD2. The junction had 2 bases not matched to a gene; V was cut back by 5 bases and J by 4 bases. The germline gives CDR1 SNHLY, CDR2 FYNNEI. This CDR3 contains 12 residues. This chain's CDR3 is CASSSGDYEQYF. The CDR3 DNA is TGTGCCAGCAGTAGCGGGGATTACGAGCAGTACTTC.

The chain carries TRBV21-1 and TRBJ2-7; the D call TRBD1 from the table was never checked on the DNA. TRBV21-1 is marked as a pseudogene. This CDR3 has 14 residues. CDR3 sequence: CASSTGTGEYEQYF. In nucleotides, the CDR3 is TGTGCCAGCAGCACCGGGACAGGGGAATACGAGCAGTACTTC.

The chain joins TRBV12-5 to TRBJ1-2; D not certain. Germline V lookup: CDR1 LGHNT, CDR2 FRNRAP. Trimming shortened V by 4 bases and J by 6 bases, and 6 bases separated the two germline ends. This CDR3 is built from 11 residues. Written as DNA, the CDR3 is TGTGCTAGTGGTTCTGGGAATGGCTACACCTTC. This gives the protein CASGSGNGYTF.

This chain connects TRBV7-9 to TRBJ2-1; D not resolved. V lost 5 bases and J 5 bases, leaving 13 bases between the germline ends. The CDR3 runs to 14 residues. The germline V gene encodes CDR1 SEHNR and CDR2 FQNEAQ (reference sequence). CDR3: CASSPVVADNEQFF. CDR3 in DNA: TGTGCCAGCAGCCCAGTGGTGGCGGACAATGAGCAGTTCTTC.

J is TRBJ1-5 and V is TRBV6-1; tentative D call: TRBD1 (5 bases). V was trimmed by 2 bases and J by 4 bases, leaving 9 bases between them. The CDR3 covers 14 residues. Looked up from germline, CDR1 is MNHNS and CDR2 is SASEGT. Here the CDR3 reads CASSESWGNQPQHF. As DNA, the CDR3 is TGTGCCAGCAGTGAATCCTGGGGGAATCAGCCCCAGCATTTT.

CDR3: CASSEGRSGYTF. The CDR3 DNA reads as TGTGCCAGCAGTGAAGGCAGGTCTGGCTACACCTTC. V is TRBV6-1 and J is TRBJ1-2, with D uncertain. CDR1 and CDR2 (germline): MNHNS, SASEGT. The V and J ends lost 1 base and 7 bases respectively, with 7 bases between them. The CDR3 loop spans 12 amino acids.

This sequence joins TRBV18 and TRBJ2-3; D may be TRBD2 (6 bases). Trimming took off 0 bases at V and 6 bases at J, with 10 bases between the two ends. Germline CDR1 is KGHSH and CDR2 is LQKENI. CDR3 size: 14 residues. The CDR3 region has the DNA TGTGCCAGCTCACCACCCCAGGAGGGGGATACGCAGTATTTT. It specifies CASSPPQEGDTQYF.

The chain links TRBV5-4 to TRBJ2-1; D possibly matches TRBD1 or TRBD2 (5 bases each). Between the trimmed V and J ends, which lost 0 bases and 7 bases, there was a span of 11 bases. This CDR3 has 14 residues. Germline loops: CDR1 SGHNT, CDR2 YYREEE (reference sequence). CDR3 protein: CASSLGGIRNEQFF. The CDR3 nucleotides are TGTGCCAGCAGCTTGGGGGGGATTAGGAATGAGCAGTTCTTC.

The V and J genes are TRBV6-1 and TRBJ1-4; weak D call: TRBD1 (5 bases). Germline CDR1 is MNHNS and CDR2 is SASEGT. The CDR3 sequence is 14 residues long. V lost 8 bases, J lost 4 bases, and 14 bases lay in between. The CDR3 DNA reads TGTGCCAGCCGGTTTAGTCAGGGTAATGAAAAACTGTTTTTT. This codes for CASRFSQGNEKLFF.

The chain combines TRBV7-2 with TRBJ2-5, with D perhaps assigned TRBD1 or TRBD2 (6 bases each). The CDR3 runs 15 residues. V was pared by 3 bases and J by 5 bases, with 16 bases between. The germline gives CDR1 SGHTA, CDR2 FQGNSA. This chain's CDR3 is CASSFNRGGWETQYF. The CDR3 DNA reads as TGTGCCAGCAGCTTCAACCGAGGGGGGTGGGAGACCCAGTACTTC. The full variable domain, its missing parts supplied by reference TRBV7-2 and TRBJ2-5, is GAGVSQSPSNKVTEKGKDVELRCDPISGHTALYWYRQSLGQGLEFLIYFQGNSAPDKSGLPSDRFSAERTGGSVSTLTIQRTQQEDSAVYLCASSFNRGGWETQYFGPGTRLLVL.

This chain links TRBV11-2 with TRBJ2-2; D is unresolved. V lost 5 bases to trimming and J lost 4 bases, with 17 bases between them. This CDR3 region has 16 residues. From germline, CDR1 is SGHAT and CDR2 FQNNGV. The CDR3 sequence: CASSHTRNQATGELFF. In DNA form, the CDR3 reads TGTGCCAGCAGCCATACCAGGAACCAAGCCACCGGGGAGCTGTTTTTT.

The chain carries TRBV9 and TRBJ2-5; D gene uncertain. The CDR3 covers 12 residues. Germline-derived CDR1 and CDR2 are SGDLS and YYNGEE. V was cut by 3 bases and J by 1 base, with 4 bases left in between. The CDR3 bases are TGTGCCAGCAGCGGGGCCCAAGAGACCCAGTACTTC. The encoded protein is CASSGAQETQYF.